This is a list of T cell receptor beta chains from one sample in a study of response to subunit inactivated influenza vaccine. Via MiXCR, TCRdb re-called the RT-PCR reads, giving one row per CDR3 protein. The table shows about 620,000 distinct CDR3 sequences, with approximately 11% occurring only once. These data were also filed under a second study, of T cells expressing NK-cell markers.

The source was PBMCs from blood, collected on the day of vaccination. The source is a man aged 50 to 59 who received an inactivated influenza vaccine. Each CDR3 is given with its conserved first and last residue. The D gene is left open where the match is weak. Only part of the rows carry a size: once, few, many, or a class if the clone is expanded.

D	V	J	size	DNA	CDR3
TRBD2	TRBV3-1	TRBJ2-1	-	TGTGCCAGCAGCCAAGGTGGTAGTATAGCGGGACTTTACAATGAGCAGTTCTTC	CASSQGGSIAGLYNEQFF
-	TRBV12-3/TRBV12-4	TRBJ1-1	-	TGTGCCAGGAGTTTACGCAGGGGCACTGAAGCTTTCTTT	CARSLRRGTEAFF
-	TRBV6-2/TRBV6-3	TRBJ1-1	few	TGTGCCAGCAGTTTTCCCGAAATTGGCCCGCGGAACACTGAAGCTTTCTTT	CASSFPEIGPRNTEAFF
TRBD2	TRBV7-8	TRBJ2-5	many	TGTGCCAGCAGCCTCAGTAGCGGGATGGATCAAGAGACCCAGTACTTC	CASSLSSGMDQETQYF
-	TRBV3-1	TRBJ2-5	many	TGTGCCAGCACAGTCTGGGGCGAGCAGACCCAGTACTTC	CASTVWGEQTQYF
TRBD1	TRBV10-3	TRBJ2-5	once	TGTGCCATCAGTGAGTCGACAGGGGCAGGGGTGACCCAGTACTTC	CAISESTGAGVTQYF
-	TRBV7-9	TRBJ1-1	few	TGTGCCAGCAGCTCTTCATATGGTCGGGACACTGAAGCTTTCTTT	CASSSSYGRDTEAFF
-	TRBV2	TRBJ2-1	-	TGTGCCAGCAGTGAAGCGGTGGGGTATGAGCAGTTCTTC	CASSEAVGYEQFF
TRBD2	TRBV7-2	TRBJ2-2	few	TGTGCCAGCAGGACGGGACTAGCGGGGGGCGGGGAGCTGTTTTTT	CASRTGLAGGGELFF
-	TRBV6-2/TRBV6-3	TRBJ2-2	few	TGTGCCAGTGAGAGAGACAGGAGGAACACCGGGGAGCTGTTTTTT	CASERDRRNTGELFF